Listed here is a single TCR beta chain. V shed 0 bases and J shed 8 bases, with 8 bases lying between them. The CDR3 is made up of 13 amino acids. Germline CDR1 SGHVS, CDR2 FQNEAQ. Clones were sequenced by immunoSEQ multiplex PCR, and TCRdb holds only the in-frame ones, with some missing. The table includes around 75,000 clones, about 85% detected once. The record originates from a study of T cell responses to AZD1222 COVID-19 vaccine. Overall study: Second-dose timings of about 4 or about 12 weeks were pooled.

This chain connects TRBV7-8 to TRBJ2-1, with D hard to call. The input for sequencing was peripheral blood, taken on day 0 of AZD1222 vaccination. The receptor comes from an adult in good health. CDR3: CASSLAAYDEQFF. The DNA of the CDR3 is TGTGCCAGCAGCTTAGCCGCATACGATGAGCAGTTCTTC.